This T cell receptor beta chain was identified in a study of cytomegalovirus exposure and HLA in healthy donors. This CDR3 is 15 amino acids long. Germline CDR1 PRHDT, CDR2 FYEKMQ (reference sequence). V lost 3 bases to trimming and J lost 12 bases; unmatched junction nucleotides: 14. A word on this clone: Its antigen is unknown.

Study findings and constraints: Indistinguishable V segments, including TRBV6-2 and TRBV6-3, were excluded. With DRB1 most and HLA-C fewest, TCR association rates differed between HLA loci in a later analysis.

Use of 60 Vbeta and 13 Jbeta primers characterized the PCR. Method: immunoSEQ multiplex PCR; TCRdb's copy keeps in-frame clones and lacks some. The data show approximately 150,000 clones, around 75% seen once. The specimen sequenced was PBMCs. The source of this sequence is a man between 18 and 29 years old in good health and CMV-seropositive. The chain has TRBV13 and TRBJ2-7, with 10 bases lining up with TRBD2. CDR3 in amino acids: CASSLAGTSEDTPYF. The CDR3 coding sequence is TGTGCCAGCAGCTTGGCCGGGACTAGCGAGGATACTCCGTACTTC.